This is a list of T cell receptor beta chains from one sample in a study of CD8 T cells in Susac syndrome. TCRdb re-called the immunoSEQ multiplex PCR reads through MiXCR, storing one row per CDR3 protein. In the table there are 120,000 to 150,000 distinct CDR3 sequences, less than 95% of which are singletons. The specimen sequenced was CD4+ T cells from PBMCs. These TCRs come from a human donor in good health. Each CDR3 is given with its conserved first and last residue. A D gene is named only where the DNA matches it firmly. The size field is filled for only some rows; it gives once, few, many or a size class.

TRBJ1-2 13 TRBV27 NA NA CASSSRNRAGYTF TGTGCCAGCAGCTCCCGAAACAGGGCTGGCTACACCTTC
TRBJ2-2 18 TRBV5-1 NA NA CASSLYRVGVRYTGELFF TGCGCCAGCAGCTTGTACCGAGTCGGAGTGCGCTACACCGGGGAGCTGTTTTTT
TRBJ2-5 15 TRBV10-3 NA TRBD2 CAISESGVPQETQYF TGTGCCATCAGTGAGAGCGGGGTCCCACAAGAGACCCAGTACTTC
TRBJ2-7 15 TRBV4-1 few NA CASSQIRTVLHEQYF TGCGCCAGCAGCCAAATCAGGACGGTTTTACACGAGCAGTACTTC
TRBJ2-1 15 TRBV20-1 NA TRBD2 CSAPDAQAGYNEQFF TGCAGTGCCCCAGACGCCCAAGCGGGGTACAATGAGCAGTTCTTC
TRBJ2-3 11 TRBV25-1 NA NA CASSQLDTQYF TGTGCCAGCAGCCAGCTAGATACGCAGTATTTT
TRBJ1-1 13 TRBV28 NA TRBD1 CATQRDRAAQTSF TGTGCCACACAGAGAGACAGGGCCGCTCAAACCAGCTTT
TRBJ2-7 15 TRBV19 once TRBD1 CASSTWGGTGNEQYF TGTGCCAGTAGTACATGGGGCGGGACAGGTAACGAGCAGTACTTC
TRBJ2-7 14 TRBV20-1 NA NA CSASPGLIPYEQYF TGCAGTGCTAGCCCGGGACTGATACCCTACGAGCAGTACTTC
TRBJ2-5 13 TRBV5-4 NA NA CASSPDRQETQYF TGTGCCAGCAGCCCGGACAGACAAGAGACCCAGTACTTC
TRBJ2-5 11 TRBV20-1 NA NA CSATVQETQYF TGCAGTGCTACCGTTCAAGAGACCCAGTACTTC
TRBJ1-1 14 TRBV5-5 NA NA CASSPNGIRLEAFF TGTGCCAGCAGCCCAAACGGGATAAGGCTTGAAGCTTTCTTT
TRBJ2-5 15 TRBV28 NA NA CASNQDTAYQETQYF TGTGCCAGCAACCAGGACACGGCATACCAAGAGACCCAGTACTTC
TRBJ2-3 17 TRBV7-9 NA TRBD2 CASSSPTSGRATDTQYF TGTGCCAGCAGCTCGCCAACTAGCGGGAGGGCAACAGATACGCAGTATTTT
TRBJ1-1 13 TRBV3-1 NA NA CASSQGHSTEAFF TGTGCCAGCAGCCAAGGGCACTCCACTGAAGCTTTCTTT
TRBJ2-6 15 TRBV5-4 NA NA CASSQGGAGANVLTF TGTGCCAGCAGCCAGGGGGGGGCTGGGGCCAACGTCCTGACTTTC
TRBJ1-5 16 TRBV5-1 NA TRBD1 CASSLVAGGSNQPQHF TGCGCCAGCAGCTTGGTCGCAGGGGGCAGCAATCAGCCCCAGCATTTT
TRBJ1-2 12 TRBV28 NA NA CASSHPRYGYTF TGTGCCAGCAGCCACCCTAGATATGGCTACACCTTC
TRBJ2-5 15 TRBV19 NA TRBD1 CASRPRTGGAETQYF TGTGCCAGTAGACCTAGGACAGGGGGCGCGGAGACCCAGTACTTC
TRBJ2-5 14 TRBV12-3/TRBV12-4 NA NA CASSWPGSQETQYF TGTGCCAGCAGTTGGCCAGGGTCGCAAGAGACCCAGTACTTC
TRBJ2-4 17 TRBV3-1 NA TRBD2 CASSPQGAGGRKNIQYF TGTGCCAGCAGCCCCCAGGGAGCGGGAGGACGAAAAAACATTCAGTACTTC
TRBJ2-2 17 TRBV7-3 NA TRBD2 CASSLGPTSGNTGELFF TGTGCCAGCAGCTTAGGCCCGACTAGCGGGAATACCGGGGAGCTGTTTTTT
TRBJ1-5 14 TRBV5-6 NA TRBD1 CASSQTGVGQPQHF TGTGCCAGCAGCCAGACAGGGGTAGGACAGCCCCAGCATTTT
TRBJ2-4 12 TRBV29-1 NA NA CSVSLAKNIQYF TGCAGCGTTTCACTAGCCAAAAACATTCAGTACTTC
TRBJ1-1 15 TRBV30 NA NA CAWSRALGKSAEAFF TGTGCCTGGAGTAGAGCATTGGGGAAGAGCGCTGAAGCTTTCTTT
TRBJ2-1 10 TRBV20-1 NA NA CSARKDEQFF TGCAGTGCTAGAAAGGATGAGCAGTTCTTC
TRBJ2-1 15 TRBV7-2 NA NA CASSLRLANYNEQFF TGTGCCAGCAGCTTAAGGCTAGCGAACTACAATGAGCAGTTCTTC
TRBJ2-5 13 TRBV20-1 once NA CSAREGRSGTQYF TGCAGTGCTAGAGAAGGTCGGAGCGGGACCCAGTACTTC
TRBJ2-7 15 TRBV19 NA TRBD1 CASSLPGQGVGEQYF TGTGCCAGTAGTTTGCCGGGACAGGGAGTCGGCGAGCAGTACTTC
TRBJ1-1 13 TRBV27 NA NA CASSPRQNAEAFF TGTGCCAGCAGTCCCAGACAGAATGCTGAAGCTTTCTTT
TRBJ2-1 16 TRBV2 NA NA CASRERLGLTYNEQFF TGTGCCAGCAGGGAGAGACTGGGGCTAACTTACAATGAGCAGTTCTTC
TRBJ2-5 13 TRBV20-1 few TRBD2 CSARRGITETQYF TGCAGTGCCAGGCGGGGGATAACGGAGACCCAGTACTTC
TRBJ1-1 12 TRBV18 NA NA CASSPVKTEAFF TGTGCCAGCTCACCAGTCAAGACAGAAGCTTTCTTT
TRBJ1-2 13 TRBV3-1 NA NA CASSGTGKGGYTF TGTGCCAGCAGCGGAACAGGGAAGGGTGGCTACACCTTC
TRBJ2-1 12 TRBV29-1 NA NA CSAFRSDNEQFF TGCAGCGCCTTCCGATCCGACAATGAGCAGTTCTTC
TRBJ1-2 15 TRBV2 NA NA CASSVVRVAPYGYTF TGTGCCAGCAGTGTAGTAAGGGTGGCCCCTTATGGCTACACCTTC
TRBJ1-1 12 TRBV15 NA NA CATSGGYTEAFF TGTGCCACCAGCGGTGGCTATACTGAAGCTTTCTTT
TRBJ1-2 14 TRBV5-4 NA NA CASSSLRENYGYTF TGTGCCAGCAGCTCCCTCAGGGAGAACTATGGCTACACCTTC
TRBJ2-3 13 TRBV30 once TRBD1 CAYQTGAADTQYF TGTGCCTATCAGACAGGGGCGGCCGATACGCAGTATTTT
TRBJ2-1 13 TRBV7-3 NA NA CASSTDRNNEQFF TGTGCCAGCAGTACCGACCGAAACAATGAGCAGTTCTTC
TRBJ2-7 12 TRBV19 NA NA CASRADSYEQYF TGTGCCAGTAGGGCAGACTCCTACGAGCAGTACTTC
TRBJ1-2 12 TRBV29-1 NA TRBD1 CSVRTGGYGYTF TGCAGCGTTCGGACAGGGGGCTATGGCTACACCTTC
TRBJ2-3 15 TRBV12-3/TRBV12-4 NA NA CASSLVPPLTDTQYF TGTGCCAGCAGTTTGGTCCCCCCCCTTACAGATACGCAGTATTTT
TRBJ2-7 15 TRBV5-1 NA TRBD1 CASSLGTGQGNEQYF TGCGCCAGCAGCTTGGGAACGGGACAGGGCAACGAGCAGTACTTC
TRBJ2-1 16 TRBV7-6 NA TRBD1 CASSSPYRQGHNEQFF TGTGCCAGCAGCTCGCCATACAGACAGGGGCACAATGAGCAGTTCTTC
TRBJ2-2 16 TRBV3-1 once TRBD2 CASSQAGTSITGELFF TGTGCCAGCAGCCAAGCCGGGACTAGCATTACCGGGGAGCTGTTTTTT
TRBJ2-1 15 TRBV18 NA TRBD2 CASSLLGLAGEQQFF TGTGCCAGCTCTCTTCTCGGACTAGCGGGAGAACAGCAGTTCTTC
TRBJ2-3 15 TRBV12-3/TRBV12-4 NA TRBD2 CASSLGGTSIDTQYF TGTGCCAGCAGTTTAGGCGGGACTAGCATAGATACGCAGTATTTT
TRBJ1-2 14 TRBV30 NA NA CAWSVGGANYGYTF TGTGCCTGGAGTGTTGGGGGAGCTAACTATGGCTACACCTTC
TRBJ1-1 14 TRBV20-1 NA NA CSAISGTLHAEAFF TGCAGTGCTATTTCCGGGACCCTCCACGCTGAAGCTTTCTTT
TRBJ2-7 12 TRBV7-2 NA NA CASSGFAYEQYF TGTGCCAGCTCAGGGTTCGCCTACGAGCAGTACTTC
TRBJ2-7 15 TRBV3-1 NA TRBD1 CASSPWRDRTYEQYF TGTGCCAGCAGCCCATGGCGGGACAGGACCTACGAGCAGTACTTC
TRBJ1-1 13 TRBV28 NA NA CASSTQANTEAFF TGTGCCAGCAGCACCCAGGCGAACACTGAAGCTTTCTTT
TRBJ2-7 15 TRBV7-9 NA TRBD1 CASSTSGQGIYEQYF TGTGCCAGCAGCACCTCGGGACAGGGGATCTACGAGCAGTACTTC
TRBJ2-3 14 TRBV19 NA NA CASTGGGIPDTQYF TGTGCCAGTACTGGAGGGGGCATTCCAGATACGCAGTATTTT